Listed below are T cell receptor beta chains from one sample, sequenced in a study of control samples from healthy donors and cancer patients. Sequenced by immunoSEQ multiplex PCR; TCRdb stores in-frame clones only, minus some. Counted here are 40,000 to 45,000 clones, 70% occurring once; the ten biggest clones make up roughly 18%. Sequenced material: formalin-fixed, paraffin-embedded tissue. Receptor source: a male donor with melanoma. CDR3s leave out the opening cysteine and the closing phenylalanine or tryptophan.

j_call: TRBJ1-3
v_call: TRBV2
cdr3_aa: ASRLEGTGGNTIY

j_call: TRBJ2-7
v_call: TRBV21-1
cdr3_aa: ASSSLAGSYEQY

j_call: TRBJ2-3
v_call: TRBV11-1
cdr3_aa: ASSLGERSSTDTQY

j_call: TRBJ2-4
v_call: TRBV7-9
cdr3_aa: ASSNPGGNIQY

j_call: TRBJ1-1
v_call: TRBV30
cdr3_aa: AWSTGIMNTEAF

j_call: TRBJ2-5
v_call: TRBV10-3
cdr3_aa: AIRTGSGRRVGETQY

j_call: TRBJ2-1
v_call: TRBV28
cdr3_aa: ASSLLLDEQF

j_call: TRBJ1-1
v_call: TRBV18
cdr3_aa: ASTGQANTEAF

j_call: TRBJ2-3
v_call: TRBV5-4
cdr3_aa: ASSLSLAGARVQY

j_call: TRBJ2-7
v_call: TRBV10-2
cdr3_aa: ASRDLAYEQY

j_call: TRBJ2-1
v_call: TRBV6-5
cdr3_aa: ASSPPSEQF

j_call: TRBJ2-1
v_call: TRBV27
cdr3_aa: TSSYPGLAGNEQF

j_call: TRBJ1-6
v_call: TRBV19
cdr3_aa: ASRDSGQGSPLH

j_call: TRBJ2-1
v_call: TRBV30
cdr3_aa: AWSPSTRSSYNEQF

j_call: TRBJ1-5
v_call: TRBV4-1
cdr3_aa: ASSQGSGSFNQPQH

j_call: TRBJ1-6
v_call: TRBV24-1
cdr3_aa: ATSAGRGGGSSLH

j_call: TRBJ2-7
v_call: TRBV29-1
cdr3_aa: SVGVGLQEQY

j_call: TRBJ1-4
v_call: TRBV2
cdr3_aa: ASRDDRGLGEKLF

j_call: TRBJ2-1
v_call: TRBV11-3
cdr3_aa: ASSLGGEQF

j_call: TRBJ2-5
v_call: TRBV25-1
cdr3_aa: ASGIPGLETQY

j_call: TRBJ1-5
v_call: TRBV6-5
cdr3_aa: ASNRDRGGQPQH

j_call: TRBJ1-4
v_call: TRBV4-2
cdr3_aa: ASSVRQGINEKLF

j_call: TRBJ1-5
v_call: TRBV6-2/TRBV6-3
cdr3_aa: ASSYTDRIYNQPQH

j_call: TRBJ1-3
v_call: TRBV2
cdr3_aa: ASSDMRDSGNTIY

j_call: TRBJ2-5
v_call: TRBV5-4
cdr3_aa: ASSFLGGQETQY

j_call: TRBJ1-2
v_call: TRBV27
cdr3_aa: ASSSRGATVYGYT

j_call: TRBJ2-7
v_call: TRBV12-3/TRBV12-4
cdr3_aa: ASSLRDSYEQY

j_call: TRBJ2-7
v_call: TRBV12-3/TRBV12-4
cdr3_aa: ASRGKAHYEQY

j_call: TRBJ2-1
v_call: TRBV27
cdr3_aa: ASSLKTGINEQF

j_call: TRBJ2-7
v_call: TRBV7-3
cdr3_aa: ASSKTGSYEQY

j_call: TRBJ2-1
v_call: TRBV7-6
cdr3_aa: ASSSTIGEQF

j_call: TRBJ2-1
v_call: TRBV27
cdr3_aa: ASSSGRLAGNNKQF

j_call: TRBJ2-5
v_call: TRBV15
cdr3_aa: ATSKATPGLAGGETQY

j_call: TRBJ2-4
v_call: TRBV28
cdr3_aa: ASSFGGRNIQY

j_call: TRBJ2-5
v_call: TRBV4-2
cdr3_aa: ASSQVVAAGDPQY

j_call: TRBJ2-2
v_call: TRBV5-1
cdr3_aa: ASSLRQGPDGGELF

j_call: TRBJ2-1
v_call: TRBV2
cdr3_aa: ASSGGSGLYNEQF

j_call: TRBJ2-4
v_call: TRBV3-1/TRBV3-2
cdr3_aa: ASSKTPALAKNIQY

j_call: TRBJ2-5
v_call: TRBV21-1
cdr3_aa: ASTGTSGGKGETQY

j_call: TRBJ2-7
v_call: TRBV18
cdr3_aa: ASSPGGAGVYEQY

j_call: TRBJ2-3
v_call: TRBV19
cdr3_aa: ASTSTDTQY

j_call: TRBJ1-6
v_call: TRBV10-3
cdr3_aa: AISAGVESPLH

j_call: TRBJ2-5
v_call: TRBV3-1/TRBV3-2
cdr3_aa: ASSQDLLAQETQY

j_call: TRBJ1-2
v_call: TRBV9
cdr3_aa: ASSVTDRGEGYT

j_call: TRBJ1-6
v_call: TRBV5-4
cdr3_aa: ASSLSRDPYNSPLH

j_call: TRBJ1-2
v_call: TRBV28
cdr3_aa: ASSFEGHRGYT

j_call: TRBJ2-7
v_call: TRBV10-1
cdr3_aa: ASSHRTSGKVEQY

j_call: TRBJ1-4
v_call: TRBV6-5
cdr3_aa: ASRTGATNEKLF

j_call: TRBJ2-3
v_call: TRBV7-9
cdr3_aa: ASSLTIADKDKTDTQY

j_call: TRBJ1-5
v_call: TRBV21-1
cdr3_aa: ASSPPEGNQPQH

j_call: TRBJ1-1
v_call: TRBV19
cdr3_aa: ASSLGWTGEDTEAF

j_call: TRBJ2-1
v_call: TRBV15
cdr3_aa: ATSRDGGFNEQF

j_call: TRBJ2-1
v_call: TRBV24-1
cdr3_aa: ATSDPGPNGNEQF

j_call: TRBJ2-7
v_call: TRBV6-1
cdr3_aa: ASSEDRVGLGQQY